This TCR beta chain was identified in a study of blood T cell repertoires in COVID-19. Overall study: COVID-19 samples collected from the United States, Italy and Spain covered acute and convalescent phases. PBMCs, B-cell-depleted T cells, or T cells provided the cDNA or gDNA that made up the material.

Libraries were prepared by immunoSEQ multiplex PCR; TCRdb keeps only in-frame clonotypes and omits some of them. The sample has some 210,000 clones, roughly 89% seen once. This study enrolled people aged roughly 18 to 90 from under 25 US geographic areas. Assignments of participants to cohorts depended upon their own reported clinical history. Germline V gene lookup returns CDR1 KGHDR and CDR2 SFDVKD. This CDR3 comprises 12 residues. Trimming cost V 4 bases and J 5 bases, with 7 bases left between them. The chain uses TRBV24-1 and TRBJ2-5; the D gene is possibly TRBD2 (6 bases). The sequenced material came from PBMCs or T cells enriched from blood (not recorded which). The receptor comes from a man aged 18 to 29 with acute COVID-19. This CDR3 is CATSEAGETQYF. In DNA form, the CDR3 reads TGTGCCACCAGTGAGGCGGGGGAGACCCAGTACTTC.